This T cell receptor beta chain was obtained from a study of shared clonotypes between healthy human individuals. The CDR3 runs to 18 residues. Trimming cost V 2 bases and J 2 bases; bases outside gene matches: 12. CDR1 LNHDA and CDR2 SQIVND come from the germline V gene (reference sequence). CD45RO-negative cells were positively selected for CCR7, leaving out terminally differentiated effector memory CD45RA+ cells. Assay used: immunoSEQ multiplex PCR; TCRdb lists only in-frame clones, some missing. Among around 640,000 clones listed, approximately 96% were seen once. The rearrangement links TRBV19 to TRBJ2-1, with TRBD2 matching 7 bases. The sample taken for sequencing was naive CD8+ T cells sorted from blood. The TCR comes from a woman in her twenties or thirties in good health. CDR3 nucleotides: TGTGCCAGTAGTATAACCCGGACTAGTGCCCTTGCCTACAATGAGCAGTTCTTC. Its translation: CASSITRTSALAYNEQFF.